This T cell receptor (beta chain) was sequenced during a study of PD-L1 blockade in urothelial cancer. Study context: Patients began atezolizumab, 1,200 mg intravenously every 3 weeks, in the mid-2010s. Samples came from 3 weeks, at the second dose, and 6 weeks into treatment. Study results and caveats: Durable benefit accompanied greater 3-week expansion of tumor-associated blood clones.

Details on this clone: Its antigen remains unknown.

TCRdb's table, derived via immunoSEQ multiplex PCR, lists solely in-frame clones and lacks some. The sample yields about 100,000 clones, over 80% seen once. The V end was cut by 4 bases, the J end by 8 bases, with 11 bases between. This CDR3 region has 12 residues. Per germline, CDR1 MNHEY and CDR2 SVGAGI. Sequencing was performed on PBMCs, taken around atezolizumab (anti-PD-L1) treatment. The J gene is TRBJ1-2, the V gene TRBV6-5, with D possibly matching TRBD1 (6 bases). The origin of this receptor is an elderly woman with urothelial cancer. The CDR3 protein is CASSSGVGGYTF. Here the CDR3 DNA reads TGTGCCAGCAGTTCAGGGGTGGGCGGCTACACCTTC.